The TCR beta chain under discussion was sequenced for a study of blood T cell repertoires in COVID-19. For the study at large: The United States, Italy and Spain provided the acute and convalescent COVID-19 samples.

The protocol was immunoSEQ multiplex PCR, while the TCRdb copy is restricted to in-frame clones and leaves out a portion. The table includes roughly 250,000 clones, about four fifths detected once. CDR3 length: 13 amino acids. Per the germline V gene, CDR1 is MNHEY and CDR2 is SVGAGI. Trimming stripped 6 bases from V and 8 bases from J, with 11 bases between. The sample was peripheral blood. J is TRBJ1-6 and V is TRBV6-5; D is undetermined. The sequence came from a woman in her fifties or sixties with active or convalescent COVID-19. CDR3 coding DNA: TGTGCCAGCAGAAGGGAGCAGGATTCACCCCTCCACTTT. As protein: CASRREQDSPLHF.